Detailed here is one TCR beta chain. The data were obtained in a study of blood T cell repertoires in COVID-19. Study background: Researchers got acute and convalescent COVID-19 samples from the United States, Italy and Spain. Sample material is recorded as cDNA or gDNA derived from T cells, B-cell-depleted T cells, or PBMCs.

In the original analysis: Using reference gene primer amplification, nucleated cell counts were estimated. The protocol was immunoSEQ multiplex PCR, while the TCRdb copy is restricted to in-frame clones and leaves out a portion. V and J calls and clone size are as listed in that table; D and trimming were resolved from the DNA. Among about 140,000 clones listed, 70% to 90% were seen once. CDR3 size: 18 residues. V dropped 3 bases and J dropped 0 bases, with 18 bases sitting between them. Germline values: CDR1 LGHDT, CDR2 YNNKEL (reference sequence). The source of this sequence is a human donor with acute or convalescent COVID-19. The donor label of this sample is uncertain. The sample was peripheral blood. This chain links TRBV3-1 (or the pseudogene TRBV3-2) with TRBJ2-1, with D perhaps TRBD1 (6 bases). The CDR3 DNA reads TGTGCCAGCAGCCACCGAGTGTGTCACAGGGACTCCTACAATGAGCAGTTCTTC. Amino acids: CASSHRVCHRDSYNEQFF.